Given below is one TCR beta chain in context. What it recognizes is unknown. Libraries were prepared by immunoSEQ multiplex PCR; TCRdb keeps only in-frame clonotypes and omits some of them. The data show tens of thousands of clones, roughly 91% seen once. This record comes from a study of T cells in localized non-small cell lung cancer. Findings and limits, study-wide: Clonality of T cells reached its maximum in uninvolved adjacent lung, surpassing tumor. Overall survival was longer when the density of T cells in the blood was higher.

Sequences were derived from peripheral blood, sampled before any cancer treatment. This TCR was recovered from a female donor older than 55 with stage I lung adenocarcinoma.

The chain's CDR3 is CASSPDLTYEQYF. The CDR3 nucleotides are TGTGCCAGCTCCCCAGACCTCACCTACGAGCAGTACTTC. The V call is TRBV18, the J call TRBJ2-7; no clear D gene. The CDR3 contains 13 residues. The V and J ends lost 6 bases and 2 bases respectively, with 11 bases between them. Looked up from germline, CDR1 is KGHSH and CDR2 is LQKENI.